The present T cell receptor (beta chain) was sequenced within a study of T-cell reconstitution after alpha-beta-depleted transplantation in children. Germline V gives CDR1 MDHEN, CDR2 SYDVKM. The length of the CDR3 is 11 residues. V shed 7 bases and J shed 5 bases, with 7 bases lying between them. Unique molecular identifiers were used to barcode this TCRbeta library. In TCRdb, the PCR reads were re-called with MiXCR into one record per CDR3 protein. This sample has 600,000 to 700,000 distinct CDR3 sequences, with roughly 17% found just once. The genes are TRBV28 and TRBJ2-3; no reliable D call. The sequencing used PBMCs from the stem cell graft donor, collected from the stem cell graft. The receptor's source is a human donor who donated a stem cell graft to a child with acute myeloid leukemia. The CDR3 reads CASTRKDTQYF. The CDR3 nucleotides are TGTGCCAGCACTAGGAAAGATACGCAGTATTTT.